Listed below are T cell receptor beta chains from one sample, sequenced in a study of OX40 agonist ivuxolimab in advanced cancers. Using immunoSEQ multiplex PCR, the repertoire was profiled, and TCRdb retains in-frame clones only, with some absent. The profile shows 150,000 to 170,000 clones, roughly 92% of them singletons. Sequencing was performed on CD4+ or CD8+ T cells sorted from blood, taken in a trial of the OX40 agonist ivuxolimab. Receptors originate from an adult with an advanced solid tumor such as melanoma, head and neck, liver or kidney cancer. The CDR3 runs from the conserved cysteine through the conserved F or W. A D gene is named only where the DNA matches it firmly. Where a row states a size, it is once, few, many or the class of an expanded clone; other rows omit it.

>-|TRBV5-4|TRBJ2-3|TRBD2
CASSLRAGGTDTQYF
TGTGCCAGCAGCTTGCGGGCGGGGGGCACAGATACGCAGTATTTT
>few|TRBV2|TRBJ1-5|-
CASSEGGEGQPQHF
TGTGCCAGCAGTGAGGGGGGCGAAGGCCAGCCCCAGCATTTT
>-|TRBV5-1|TRBJ2-7|TRBD2
CASSLPGTSGYEQYF
TGCGCCAGCAGCTTACCCGGGACTAGCGGCTACGAGCAGTACTTC
>-|TRBV9|TRBJ2-2|-
CASSVGLQLTGELFF
TGTGCCAGCAGCGTGGGACTCCAACTCACCGGGGAGCTGTTTTTT
>-|TRBV2|TRBJ1-2|-
CASSEAGTYGGYTF
TGTGCCAGCAGTGAAGCAGGGACCTACGGTGGCTACACCTTC
>-|TRBV6-1|TRBJ2-7|-
CASSEAGGSYEQYF
TGTGCCAGCAGTGAAGCAGGGGGCTCCTACGAGCAGTACTTC
>-|TRBV14|TRBJ1-6|-
CASSQFGGPSYNSPLHF
TGTGCCAGCAGCCAGTTTGGGGGCCCCTCCTATAATTCACCCCTCCACTTT
>-|TRBV9|TRBJ1-1|-
CASTQVTEAFF
TGTGCCAGCACCCAGGTCACTGAAGCTTTCTTT
>-|TRBV7-3|TRBJ1-1|-
CASSLQGGRAEAFF
TGTGCCAGCAGCCTCCAGGGTGGTAGGGCTGAAGCTTTCTTT
>-|TRBV5-1|TRBJ1-2|TRBD1
CASSLFGQGGSYTF
TGCGCCAGCAGCTTGTTCGGCCAGGGGGGAAGCTACACCTTC
>-|TRBV11-2|TRBJ2-7|-
CASSLSPSYEQYF
TGTGCCAGCAGCTTAAGTCCCAGCTACGAGCAGTACTTC
>-|TRBV21-1|TRBJ2-7|-
CASSPTGSYEQYF
TGTGCCAGCAGCCCGACAGGGAGCTACGAGCAGTACTTC
>once|TRBV6-1|TRBJ2-3|-
CASSGSIGTSDTQYF
TGTGCCAGCTCCGGGTCAATAGGTACATCAGATACGCAGTATTTT
>-|TRBV28|TRBJ2-7|TRBD1
CASSLEGAPEEQYF
TGTGCCAGCAGTTTAGAGGGGGCACCGGAAGAGCAGTACTTC
>-|TRBV6-5|TRBJ2-1|-
CASSYDPNEQFF
TGTGCCAGCAGTTATGACCCCAATGAGCAGTTCTTC
>-|TRBV4-1|TRBJ1-6|-
CASSLLTPVGNSPLHF
TGCGCCAGCAGCCTCCTGACCCCGGTGGGCAATTCACCCCTCCACTTT
>-|TRBV9|TRBJ1-1|TRBD1
CASSAFTGGNTEAFF
TGTGCCAGCAGCGCCTTTACAGGGGGCAACACTGAAGCTTTCTTT
>-|TRBV19|TRBJ2-3|TRBD2
CASSIVASGGLDTQYF
TGTGCCAGTAGTATAGTAGCTAGCGGGGGCCTGGATACGCAGTATTTT
>-|TRBV5-4|TRBJ1-1|-
CASRRIGMNTEAFF
TGTGCCAGCAGAAGGATCGGCATGAACACTGAAGCTTTCTTT
>-|TRBV4-1|TRBJ2-7|-
CASSPLRTSNEQYF
TGCGCCAGCAGCCCCCTCCGGACTTCGAACGAGCAGTACTTC
>few|TRBV29-1|TRBJ1-1|-
CSVARDGNTEAFF
TGCAGCGTTGCCCGGGACGGGAACACTGAAGCTTTCTTT
>-|TRBV6-4|TRBJ2-1|TRBD2
CASRVSGGAFNEQFF
TGTGCCAGCAGGGTTAGCGGGGGGGCGTTCAATGAGCAGTTCTTC
>-|TRBV5-4|TRBJ2-7|-
CASSQDQVLYEQYF
TGCGCCAGCAGCCAAGATCAAGTGCTCTACGAGCAGTACTTC
>-|TRBV18|TRBJ1-5|-
CASSPQQTDNQPQHF
TGTGCCAGCTCACCACAACAGACAGACAATCAGCCCCAGCATTTT
>-|TRBV28|TRBJ2-7|-
CASAVSYEQYF
TGTGCCAGCGCGGTCTCCTACGAGCAGTACTTC
>-|TRBV19|TRBJ1-2|-
CASSPRTVLYGYTF
TGTGCCAGTAGTCCTCGGACAGTCCTCTATGGCTACACCTTC
>once|TRBV4-3|TRBJ1-2|-
CASSQRAGAAYGYTF
TGCGCCAGCAGCCAAAGGGCCGGGGCAGCCTATGGCTACACCTTC
>-|TRBV5-1|TRBJ2-1|TRBD2
CASSEGTSSNNEQFF
TGCGCCAGCAGCGAAGGGACTAGCAGCAATAATGAGCAGTTCTTC
>-|TRBV7-9|TRBJ1-5|-
CASSSQRFGNQPQHF
TGTGCCAGCAGCTCCCAGAGGTTCGGCAATCAGCCCCAGCATTTT
>-|TRBV28|TRBJ2-2|-
CASLERGTGELFF
TGTGCCAGCCTCGAGCGCGGAACCGGGGAGCTGTTTTTT
>-|TRBV7-2|TRBJ2-7|TRBD1
CASSPRTGNEQYF
TGTGCCAGCAGCCCTCGGACAGGGAATGAGCAGTACTTC
>-|TRBV27|TRBJ2-1|TRBD2
CASSPGLAGYNEQFF
TGTGCCAGCAGTCCCGGACTAGCGGGGTACAATGAGCAGTTCTTC
>-|TRBV11-1|TRBJ2-7|-
CASSYPSQGVYEQYF
TGTGCCAGCAGCTACCCTTCTCAGGGAGTCTACGAGCAGTACTTC
>-|TRBV12-5|TRBJ2-7|-
CASGLSLGPSEQYF
TGTGCTAGTGGTTTGTCCCTCGGGCCTTCCGAGCAGTACTTC
>-|TRBV5-1|TRBJ2-1|-
CASSLRAQGEQFF
TGCGCCAGCAGCTTGCGGGCGCAGGGTGAGCAGTTCTTC
>-|TRBV4-1|TRBJ1-2|-
CASSQDPRGGYGYTF
TGCGCCAGCAGCCAAGACCCACGGGGGGGATATGGCTACACCTTC
>-|TRBV10-3|TRBJ1-2|-
CAISDWQGGYTF
TGTGCCATCAGTGATTGGCAAGGCGGCTACACCTTC
>-|TRBV6-5|TRBJ2-5|TRBD1
CASSYSGTAQETQYF
TGTGCCAGCAGTTACTCCGGGACAGCCCAAGAGACCCAGTACTTC
>-|TRBV28|TRBJ1-5|-
CATRMGPNQPQHF
TGTGCCACCCGGATGGGCCCAAATCAGCCCCAGCATTTT
>-|TRBV9|TRBJ1-6|-
CASSVGGSPLHF
TGTGCCAGCAGCGTAGGCGGTTCACCCCTCCACTTT
>-|TRBV5-4|TRBJ2-3|TRBD1
CASSSGTGEGTQYF
TGTGCCAGCAGCTCCGGGACAGGGGAAGGTACGCAGTATTTT
>-|TRBV6-1|TRBJ2-7|-
CASSLQYEQYF
TGTGCCAGCAGTCTCCAATACGAGCAGTACTTC
>few|TRBV7-9|TRBJ1-1|TRBD1
CASSSPYRGQDEAFF
TGTGCCAGCAGCTCCCCCTACAGGGGGCAAGATGAAGCTTTCTTT
>-|TRBV20-1|TRBJ1-3|-
CSAPSGQTIYF
TGCAGTGCTCCATCCGGCCAGACCATATATTTT
>-|TRBV7-9|TRBJ1-4|-
CASSSQDPSAEKLFF
TGTGCCAGCAGCTCTCAGGACCCTTCGGCGGAAAAACTGTTTTTT
>-|TRBV5-1|TRBJ2-2|TRBD1
CASSTDRGNGELFF
TGCGCCAGCAGCACGGACAGGGGCAACGGGGAGCTGTTTTTT
>-|TRBV7-2|TRBJ2-7|-
CASSLTSGDAYEQYF
TGTGCCAGCAGCCTAACCTCAGGGGATGCTTACGAGCAGTACTTC
>-|TRBV7-2|TRBJ2-2|TRBD1
CASSLAGTVNTGELFF
TGTGCCAGCAGCTTAGCCGGGACAGTGAACACCGGGGAGCTGTTTTTT
>-|TRBV5-1|TRBJ1-4|-
CASSAAGVGTNEKLFF
TGCGCCAGCAGCGCCGCCGGGGTTGGAACTAATGAAAAACTGTTTTTT
>-|TRBV7-9|TRBJ1-1|-
CASSFSEDTEAFF
TGTGCCAGCAGCTTCTCAGAGGACACTGAAGCTTTCTTT
>once|TRBV6-1|TRBJ2-2|-
CASSRQGGGTGELFF
TGTGCCAGCAGTCGACAGGGCGGGGGCACCGGGGAGCTGTTTTTT
>-|TRBV29-1|TRBJ2-6|-
CSVFPAGANVLTF
TGCAGCGTTTTCCCGGCTGGGGCCAACGTCCTGACTTTC
>-|TRBV6-6|TRBJ1-4|-
CASSRQGRGNEKLFF
TGTGCCAGCAGTCGCCAGGGGCGCGGGAATGAAAAACTGTTTTTT
>-|TRBV10-3|TRBJ1-2|TRBD1
CAISAGQGPSNYGYTF
TGTGCCATCAGTGCTGGACAGGGGCCTTCTAACTATGGCTACACCTTC
>-|TRBV5-1|TRBJ1-4|TRBD1
CASSKLTGNPNEKLFF
TGCGCCAGCAGTAAATTGACAGGGAATCCTAATGAAAAACTGTTTTTT
>-|TRBV4-3|TRBJ1-1|-
CASSQERGKKAFF
TGCGCCAGCAGCCAAGAAAGGGGAAAAAAAGCTTTCTTT
>-|TRBV5-6|TRBJ2-7|TRBD1
CASSFGQGRYEQYF
TGTGCCAGCAGCTTCGGACAGGGGAGATACGAGCAGTACTTC
>-|TRBV6-6|TRBJ1-2|TRBD1
CASRETGTNYGYTF
TGTGCCAGCAGGGAGACAGGGACCAACTATGGCTACACCTTC
>once|TRBV19|TRBJ2-1|TRBD1
CASSGWTGPYNEQFF
TGTGCCAGTAGTGGGTGGACAGGGCCCTACAATGAGCAGTTCTTC